These 13 T cell receptor beta chains were all obtained from the same sample, sequenced in a study of T-cell memory formation after mild COVID-19 (dated by TCRdb to the early 2020s). Library preparation was by 5' RACE. This sample was sequenced with an Illumina NovaSeq 6000. TCRdb itself trimmed the public reads at Q25 with fastp, ran MiXCR and retained productive beta chains. Rows are combined by CDR3 protein, so each entry shows the most common genes and DNA. The sample table records hundreds of thousands of distinct CDR3 sequences; 20% to 30% of these occur just once. The ten largest clones represent under 15% of the sample. Sequencing was done on a sample of PBMCs or a T cell subset sorted from them (not recorded which). All receptors come from an adult woman who had mild COVID-19 (a few samples of this study predate the infection). The sample titles of this study are shuffled in the database, so cell type and time point are left out; the donor was told from shared clones.

The chain employs TRBV5-1 and TRBJ1-2; possibly TRBD1 for D (6 bases). V was clipped by 2 bases and J by 1 base, with 12 bases between them. The CDR3 is 15 residues long. Germline V gives CDR1 SGHRS, CDR2 YFSETQ. CDR3 DNA: TGCGCCAGCAGCTTTCAGGGGCGGGATAACTATGGCTACACCTTC. Its translation is CASSFQGRDNYGYTF. Combining the CDR3 with reference TRBV5-1 and TRBJ1-2 gives the whole variable domain KAGVTQTPRYLIKTRGQQVTLSCSPISGHRSVSWYQQTPGQGLQFLFEYFSETQRNKGNFPGRFSGRQFSNSRSEMNVSTLELGDSALYLCASSFQGRDNYGYTFGSGTRLTVV.

CDR3 DNA: TGTGCCAGTAGTATAGTCTGGTTAGGGAATGAGCAGTTCTTC. It encodes CASSIVWLGNEQFF. The rearrangement links TRBV19 to TRBJ2-1; the D is unclear. The CDR3 covers 14 residues. The germline V gene encodes CDR1 LNHDA and CDR2 SQIVND (reference sequence). Trimming shortened V by 1 base and J by 7 bases, and 11 bases separated the two germline ends.

A few counts support this clonotype. J is TRBJ2-5 and V is TRBV7-9, with 10 bases matching TRBD1. V dropped 6 bases and J dropped 4; count of bases not matched to a gene: 11. Germline CDR1 and CDR2: SEHNR and FQNEAQ (reference sequence). The CDR3 sequence is 16 residues long. In DNA, the CDR3 is TGTGCCAGCAGGTCCGGAAGACAGGGGGCCGGAGAGACCCAGTACTTC. Its translation is CASRSGRQGAGETQYF. Variable domain in full (rest from reference TRBV7-9 and TRBJ2-5): DTGVSQNPRHKITKRGQNVTFRCDPISEHNRLYWYRQTLGQGPEFLTYFQNEAQLEKSRLLSDRFSAERPKGSFSTLEIQRTEQGDSAMYLCASRSGRQGAGETQYFGPGTRLLVL.

This clonotype was detected many times. The J gene is TRBJ2-7, the V gene TRBV19; 7 bases fit TRBD1. The CDR3 has 14 residues. The germline V gene has CDR1 LNHDA and CDR2 SQIVND (reference sequence). V lost 3 bases to trimming and J lost 2 bases; unmatched junction nucleotides: 4. The CDR3 protein is CASSMSGQTYEQYF. The CDR3 bases are TGTGCCAGTAGTATGTCGGGACAGACCTACGAGCAGTACTTC. The full variable domain, with the rest looked up from reference TRBV19 and TRBJ2-7, is DGGITQSPKYLFRKEGQNVTLSCEQNLNHDAMYWYRQDPGQGLRLIYYSQIVNDFQKGDIAEGYSVSREKKESFPLTVTSAQKNPTAFYLCASSMSGQTYEQYFGPGTRLTVT.

This clonotype showed up many times. This chain uses TRBV7-2 with TRBJ2-3; D is possibly TRBD2 (5 bases). Germline CDR1 and CDR2: SGHTA and FQGNSA. The V end lost 1 base, the J end lost 9 bases, and 11 bases lay between the germline ends. The CDR3 length is 13 residues. The CDR3 nucleotides are TGTGCCAGCAGCTTAGTTGGAGGAGGAACGCAGTATTTT. Translating it yields CASSLVGGGTQYF.

The genes are TRBV20-1 and TRBJ1-5; 8 nucleotides align to TRBD1. The CDR3 length is 15 residues. With 3 bases clipped from V and 2 bases from J, the junction kept 6 bases outside the gene matches. Per the germline V gene, CDR1 is DFQATT and CDR2 is SNEGSKA (reference sequence). CDR3 sequence: CSARTGTGGNQPQHF. The CDR3 DNA reads TGCAGTGCTAGGACCGGGACAGGTGGCAATCAGCCCCAGCATTTT.

This clonotype was recorded a few times. V is TRBV7-2 and J is TRBJ2-7; the D gene is possibly TRBD1 (6 bases). V was pared by 5 bases and J by 3 bases, with 14 bases between. This CDR3 is 14 amino acids long. In germline, CDR1 is SGHTA, CDR2 FQGNSA. The CDR3 DNA is TGTGCCAGCAGCATCACAGGGTCGGTCTACGAGCAGTACTTC. This codes for CASSITGSVYEQYF.

V and J are TRBV12-3 or TRBV12-4 and TRBJ2-1; D may match TRBD1 or TRBD2 (6 bases each). V was cut by 7 bases and J by 4 bases, with 14 bases left in between. CDR3 length: 14 amino acids. The CDR3 nucleotides are TGTGCCAGCATCCCGGGGGCGGGGTACAATGAGCAGTTCTTC. Translating gives CASIPGAGYNEQFF.

The gene calls are TRBV12-3 or TRBV12-4 and TRBJ1-1, with D possibly matching TRBD1 (6 bases). Between the trimmed V and J ends, which lost 2 bases and 6 bases, there was a span of 13 bases. The CDR3 contains 14 residues. CDR3 in amino acids: CASSLIGGRAEAFF. The CDR3 DNA follows: TGTGCCAGCAGTTTAATCGGGGGGCGGGCTGAAGCTTTCTTT.

The chain has TRBV5-1 and TRBJ2-7; D may match TRBD1 or TRBD2 (5 bases each). The CDR3 spans 15 residues. Trimming stripped 0 bases from V and 6 bases from J, with 16 bases between. Germline V gives CDR1 SGHRS, CDR2 YFSETQ. The CDR3 reads CASSLAQRGSAEQYF. DNA of the CDR3: TGCGCCAGCAGCTTGGCGCAGAGGGGCTCTGCCGAGCAGTACTTC.

This clonotype was counted at least ten times. The chain recombines TRBV18 with TRBJ1-1; D call uncertain. This CDR3 has 14 amino acids. Per the germline V gene, CDR1 is KGHSH and CDR2 is LQKENI. The V and J ends lost 6 bases and 1 base respectively, with 12 bases between them. The CDR3 loop is CASSRTGTNTEAFF. As DNA, the CDR3 is TGTGCCAGCTCGAGGACGGGCACGAACACTGAAGCTTTCTTT.

This clonotype came up a few times. This chain connects TRBV12-3 or TRBV12-4 to TRBJ2-3; TRBD2 matches at 9 bases. Unmatched junction bases numbered 9, after V lost 7 bases and J lost 4 bases. CDR3 length equals 15 residues. CDR3 sequence reads: CASNRAGGGADTQYF. The DNA for the CDR3 is TGTGCCAGCAACAGAGCGGGGGGAGGGGCAGATACGCAGTATTTT.

This clonotype was counted many times. V and J are TRBV9 and TRBJ1-6, with D hard to call. CDR3 length equals 12 residues. The V end lost 1 base, the J end lost 8 bases, and 4 bases lay between the germline ends. From germline, CDR1 is SGDLS and CDR2 YYNGEE. The CDR3 region has the DNA TGTGCCAGCAGCGTAATCGATTCACCCCTCCACTTT. Amino acid sequence: CASSVIDSPLHF.